This TCR beta chain appears in the sequencing data of a study of T cells after yellow fever vaccination. The germline V gene has CDR1 SGHDT and CDR2 YYEEEE. The V gene lost 0 bases and the J gene lost 7 bases, with 16 bases spanning the gap. The CDR3 is 15 amino acids. Details on this clonotype: The antigen is not known.

Synthesis of TCR cDNA relied on 5'RACE template switching, which attached a universal primer site and UMIs. MiXCR, run by TCRdb on the 5' RACE reads, gives a single entry per CDR3 protein. The data hold some 390,000 distinct CDR3 sequences, with approximately 6% observed a single time. Overall study findings and caveats: The secondary response peaked faster, at day 5 versus 15, but was weaker.

Here the sequenced sample was PBMCs, taken 5 days after the yellow fever booster vaccination. This receptor was obtained from a man aged 25 to 40 who received the YFV17D yellow fever vaccine. The rearrangement joins TRBV5-6 to TRBJ2-5, with no clear D. This CDR3 reads CASSLAGEHPGTQYF. The CDR3 bases are TGTGCCAGCAGCTTGGCCGGCGAGCACCCAGGGACCCAGTACTTC.